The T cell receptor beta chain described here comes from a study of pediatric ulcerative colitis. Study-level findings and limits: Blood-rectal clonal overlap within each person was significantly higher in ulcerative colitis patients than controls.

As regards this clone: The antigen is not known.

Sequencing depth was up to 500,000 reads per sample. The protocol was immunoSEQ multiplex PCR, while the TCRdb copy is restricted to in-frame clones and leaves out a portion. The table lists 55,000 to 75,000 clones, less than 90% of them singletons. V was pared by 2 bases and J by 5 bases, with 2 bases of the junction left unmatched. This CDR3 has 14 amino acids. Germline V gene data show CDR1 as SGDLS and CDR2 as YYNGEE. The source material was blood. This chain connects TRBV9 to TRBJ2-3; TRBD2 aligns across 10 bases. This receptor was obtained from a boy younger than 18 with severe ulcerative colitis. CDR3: CASSVLAGVDTQYF. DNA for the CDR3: TGTGCCAGCAGCGTGCTAGCGGGAGTAGATACGCAGTATTTT.